Presented here are 9 T cell receptor beta chains from one specimen sequenced in a study of shared clonotypes between healthy human individuals. Clones were sequenced by immunoSEQ multiplex PCR, and TCRdb holds only the in-frame ones, with some missing. The table includes approximately 530,000 clones, roughly 95% detected once. The sample taken for sequencing was naive CD4+ T cells sorted from blood. Subset described: CD45RA+ positively selected. These receptors originate from a young woman in good health.

This chain connects TRBV28 to TRBJ2-1, with 7 bases aligning to TRBD2. The CDR3 sequence is 17 residues long. Germline lookup yields CDR1 MDHEN and CDR2 SYDVKM. The junction had 12 bases not matched to a gene; V was cut back by 6 bases and J by 1 base. This chain's CDR3 is CASRTNKLASSYNEQFF. DNA for the CDR3: TGTGCCAGCAGAACCAACAAACTAGCGAGTTCCTACAATGAGCAGTTCTTC.

V is TRBV5-1 and J is TRBJ2-1; possible D gene TRBD1, 6 bases. V lost 4 bases and J lost 8, with 22 bases in between. From germline, CDR1 is SGHRS and CDR2 YFSETQ. CDR3 length equals 16 residues. CDR3 DNA sequence: TGCGCCAGCAGCCCATCGGGGACACTAGGTACCGATGAGCAGTTCTTC. Its translation: CASSPSGTLGTDEQFF.

The V call is TRBV5-4, the J call TRBJ2-3, with TRBD2 matching 9 bases. This CDR3 spans 15 amino acids. Trimming cost V 2 bases and J 2 bases; bases outside gene matches: 3. Germline CDR1 reads SGHNT; CDR2 reads YYREEE (reference sequence). The CDR3 sequence is CASSLTSGLTDTQYF. CDR3 DNA: TGTGCCAGCAGCTTAACTAGCGGGCTCACAGATACGCAGTATTTT.

This clone was recorded once. The gene calls are TRBV18 and TRBJ2-2, with a tentative D call TRBD2 (6 bases). The V and J ends lost 1 base and 1 base respectively, with 10 bases between them. Per germline, CDR1 KGHSH and CDR2 LQKENI. The CDR3 is made up of 16 amino acids. Written as DNA, the CDR3 is TGTGCCAGCTCACCACTGGACGGGAGGAACACCGGGGAGCTGTTTTTT. The encoded protein is CASSPLDGRNTGELFF.

The genes are TRBV7-8 and TRBJ2-7; the match to TRBD2 covers 8 bases. The CDR3 spans 17 residues. Per germline, CDR1 SGHVS and CDR2 FQNEAQ. V lost 5 bases to trimming and J lost 1 base; unmatched junction nucleotides: 13. The CDR3 nucleotides are TGTGCCAGCAGCCAGCCGGTGGAGCGGGAGTTGTCCTACGAGCAGTACTTC. Translation: CASSQPVERELSYEQYF.

V gene TRBV7-6 combines with J gene TRBJ1-4; a possible D gene is TRBD1 (6 bases). Germline V gives CDR1 SGHVS, CDR2 FNYEAQ. Deletions cut 5 bases from V and 1 base from J, with 14 bases between. This CDR3 spans 16 amino acids. The CDR3 region has the DNA TGTGCCAGCAGCAGGGCAGGGGCTGTAACTAATGAAAAACTGTTTTTT. Amino acid sequence: CASSRAGAVTNEKLFF.

The chain uses TRBV7-9 and TRBJ1-1; a possible D gene is TRBD1 (6 bases). The germline V and J ends were trimmed by 5 bases and 0 bases, with 13 bases remaining between them. In germline, CDR1 is SEHNR, CDR2 FQNEAQ (reference sequence). The CDR3 consists of 15 residues. Written as DNA, the CDR3 is TGTGCCAGCAGCGCACAAGGACAGATGAACACTGAAGCTTTCTTT. Translation: CASSAQGQMNTEAFF.

The chain combines TRBV28 with TRBJ1-2; the match to TRBD1 covers 8 bases. The CDR3 sequence is 17 residues long. Germline CDR1 reads MDHEN; CDR2 reads SYDVKM. The trim removed 4 bases at V and 1 base at J, leaving 11 bases unmatched. In DNA, the CDR3 is TGTGCCAGCAGTTCCGGGACAGGAGAAACTCTTAACTATGGCTACACCTTC. Amino acid sequence: CASSSGTGETLNYGYTF.

The V call is TRBV5-8, the J call TRBJ2-4, with a possible D match to TRBD1 (7 bases). Trimming left V 0 bases short and J 8 bases short, with 12 bases between. Per germline, CDR1 SGHTS and CDR2 YDEGEE. This CDR3 comprises 14 residues. The CDR3 loop reads CASSLGQGGDIQYF. CDR3 nucleotide sequence: TGTGCCAGCAGCTTGGGACAGGGAGGTGACATTCAGTACTTC.